This T cell receptor (beta chain) derives from a study of T cell responses to AZD1222 COVID-19 vaccine. Study-level points and caveats: With dominance at 160-218 and 743-854, vaccine-associated CD4 TCRs spanned spike. No day 14 peak samples; only post-peak repertoires were characterized. Donor demographics were predominantly white British with a female majority; clonal diversity may be underestimated.

CDR1 and CDR2 from the germline V gene are ENHRY and SYGVKD. The ends lost 11 bases at V and 4 bases at J; junction bases unmatched: 25. This CDR3 has 18 residues. Only in-frame clones appear in the TCRdb table, and some are missing; sequencing was by immunoSEQ multiplex PCR. This sample has some 150,000 clones, with 80% to 90% found just once. Regarding this clone: The antigen remains undetermined.

The chain has TRBV10-3 and TRBJ2-7; TRBD1 matches at 8 bases. The sequence derives from an adult in good health. Sequences were derived from peripheral blood, sampled on day 0 of AZD1222 vaccination. The DNA of the CDR3 is TGTGCCCGGCCCCGCCCGGACAGGGTTTCGAAGGGCGTTTACGAGCAGTACTTC. Translated: CARPRPDRVSKGVYEQYF.